This T cell receptor beta chain was identified during a study of shared clonotypes between healthy human individuals. Only in-frame clones appear in the TCRdb table, and some are missing; sequencing was by immunoSEQ multiplex PCR. In the table there are hundreds of thousands of clones, 90% to 96% of which are singletons. Unmatched junction bases numbered 8, after V lost 0 bases and J lost 8 bases. Looked up from germline, CDR1 is WSHSY and CDR2 is SAAADI. This CDR3 contains 15 residues. Sequences were obtained from naive CD4+ T cells sorted from blood. Subset described: CD45RA+ positively selected. V and J are TRBV10-2 and TRBJ2-7; 9 bases are shared with TRBD2. This receptor was taken from a woman aged 25 to 39 in good health. The CDR3 loop reads CASSESQLAGTQQYF. The CDR3, as DNA: TGCGCCAGCAGTGAGTCGCAGCTAGCGGGAACTCAGCAGTACTTC.